This T cell receptor gamma chain derives from a study of γδ T cells in repeated Plasmodium falciparum infection (dated by TCRdb to 2020 to 2023). Regarding the study in general: The natural-infection arm enrolled Malian children exposed to intense seasonal malaria transmission, compared against age and gender matched Australian children. Four controlled human malaria infections were administered to about five malaria-naive U.S. adults over approximately 580 days by bites from P. falciparum NF54-infected Anopheles stephensi mosquitoes. Samples from controlled-infection subjects were taken at baseline, just before selected infections, and 21 days after each infection. Malian gammadelta TCR repertoires were analysed cross-sectionally during no-transmission periods and longitudinally across acute febrile malaria episodes. The study examined how repeated Plasmodium falciparum infection shapes the human gammadelta T cell repertoire, using natural infection in Mali and controlled human malaria infection.

For bulk TCR repertoire analysis, Vgamma9/Vdelta2+ and Vdelta2-negative gammadelta T cell populations were flow-sorted out of peripheral blood mononuclear cells. The receptor library was made with multiplex PCR. The instrument given in TCRdb is Illumina MiSeq. From each sorted gammadelta T cell sample, both TCR gamma (TRG) and TCR delta (TRD) chains were sequenced. Regarding the original processing steps: Clonotype tree plots, accumulated frequency of the top 20 clonotypes, diversity index (DI) and D75 metrics were included in the repertoire analyses. TCRdb called clones afresh from the public reads with CATT; identical DNA rows were later merged. What appears here as the V and J calls and clone size reflects TCRdb's work, not the paper's. For this sample there are some 13,000 gamma-chain clones; roughly 1.5% appear just once. The leading ten clones occupy around 28% of the sample. This clone was seen ten or more times. There is no known antigen for this receptor. The protein given by TCRdb reflects a much larger clone and differs at residue 12 from this DNA's translation, likely from a read error; the protein shown is the DNA's translation.

From a lookup of the germline V gene (reference sequence), CDR1 and CDR2 are GITISATS and ISYDGTV. The CDR3 contains 16 residues, cysteine and phenylalanine counted. CDR3 DNA is the only sequence kept; it has 48 bases, read in frame from the first base. Study-level results and caveats: Repeated controlled infections appeared to drive waves of new clonotype selection in Vdelta2-negative, largely Vdelta1+, gammadelta TCR repertoires. Generalizability was limited because the Malian cohort came from a small rural village made up predominantly of one ethnic group. Because the controlled-infection cohort was small, analysis of inter-individual variability in gammadelta T cell responses was limited. A highly stable polyclonal repertoire over time and infection, with many inter-individual overlapping TCRgamma sequences, was shown by Vgamma9/Vdelta2+ TCR repertoires. Vdelta2-negative gammadelta TCR repertoires from Malian children appeared more clonally expanded, less diverse and less shared than those of Australian children.

The sequenced sample consisted of gamma-delta T cells from blood. The clonotype comes from a pool of human donors (malaria-infected and uninfected, not separated). The chain employs TRGV9 and TRGJP. The DNA is as follows: TGTGCCTTGTGGGAGGCAGAAGAGTTGGGCAAAGAAATCAAGGTATTT. Its translation reads: CALWEAEELGKEIKVF.